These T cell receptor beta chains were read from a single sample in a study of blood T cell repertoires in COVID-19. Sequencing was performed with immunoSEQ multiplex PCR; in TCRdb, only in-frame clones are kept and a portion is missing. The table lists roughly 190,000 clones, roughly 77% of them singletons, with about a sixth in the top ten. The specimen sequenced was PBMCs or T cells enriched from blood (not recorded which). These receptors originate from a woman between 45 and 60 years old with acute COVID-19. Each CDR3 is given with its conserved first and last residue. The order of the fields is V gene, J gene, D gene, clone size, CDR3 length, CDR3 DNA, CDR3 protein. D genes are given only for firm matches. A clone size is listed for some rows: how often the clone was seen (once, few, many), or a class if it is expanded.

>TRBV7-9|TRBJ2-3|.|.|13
TGTGCCAGCAGCCGGGGGTCCACAGATACGCAGTATTTT
CASSRGSTDTQYF
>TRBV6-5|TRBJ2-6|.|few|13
TGTGCCAGCCTCTTCGCTGGGGCCAACGTCCTGACTTTC
CASLFAGANVLTF
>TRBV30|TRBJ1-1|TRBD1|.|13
TGTGCCTTGGACAGGGCCCAGAACACTGAAGCTTTCTTT
CALDRAQNTEAFF
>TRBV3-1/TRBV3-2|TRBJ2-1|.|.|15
TGTGCCAGCAGCGTCATGAGGCGCCCAAGCAATGAGCAGTTCTTC
CASSVMRRPSNEQFF
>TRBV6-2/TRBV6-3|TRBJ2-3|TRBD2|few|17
TGTGCCAGCAGTTACAAGGGGACTAGCGGGGGGACAGATACGCAGTATTTT
CASSYKGTSGGTDTQYF
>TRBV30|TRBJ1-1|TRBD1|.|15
TGTGCCTGCTGGGACAGGGGGCAAAAAAGCACTGAAGCTTTCTTT
CACWDRGQKSTEAFF
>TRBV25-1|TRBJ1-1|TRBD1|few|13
TGTGCCAGCAGTGTCGGGACAGGGCAAAAGGCTTTCTTT
CASSVGTGQKAFF
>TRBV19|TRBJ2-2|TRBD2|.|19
TGTGCCAGTAGTACCCGACTAGCGGGGGGTTCCCGGGAACCCGGGGAGCTGTTTTTT
CASSTRLAGGSREPGELFF
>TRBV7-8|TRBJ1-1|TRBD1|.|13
TGTGCCAGCAGGGGACAGGGGAACACTGAAGCTTTCTTT
CASRGQGNTEAFF
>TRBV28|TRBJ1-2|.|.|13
TGTGCCAGCATGGAGGGGCAGGGTTACGGCTACACCTTC
CASMEGQGYGYTF
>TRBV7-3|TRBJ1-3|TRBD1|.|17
TGTGCCAGCAGCTCGCCGGGACAGGGAATTGCGGGAAACACCATATATTTT
CASSSPGQGIAGNTIYF
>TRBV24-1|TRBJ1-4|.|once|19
TGTGCCACCAGTGATTCCCCGGGGGTTGGGGAAAGAACTAATGAAAAACTGTTTTTT
CATSDSPGVGERTNEKLFF
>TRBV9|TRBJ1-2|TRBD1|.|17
TGTGCCAGCAGCGTAGATAGGAGGGGACAGGGGGCAGATGGCTACACCTTC
CASSVDRRGQGADGYTF
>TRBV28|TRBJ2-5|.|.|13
TGTGCCAGCATAGGCCGGGGACAAGAGACCCAGTACTTC
CASIGRGQETQYF
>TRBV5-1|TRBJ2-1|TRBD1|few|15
TGCGCCAGCAGCGGAGGGACAGGGTCCTACAATGAGCAGTTCTTC
CASSGGTGSYNEQFF
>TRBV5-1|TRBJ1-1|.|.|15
TGCGCCAGCAGCTTGGAATCCGGGATGAACACTGAAGCTTTCTTT
CASSLESGMNTEAFF
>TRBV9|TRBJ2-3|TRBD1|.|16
TGTGCCAGCAGCGTACTCGGACAGGTCAGCACAGATACGCAGTATTTT
CASSVLGQVSTDTQYF
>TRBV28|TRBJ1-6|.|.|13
TGTGCCACAGGGCGGGGCTGGGGATCACCCCTCCACTTT
CATGRGWGSPLHF
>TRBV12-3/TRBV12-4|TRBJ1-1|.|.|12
TGTGCCAGCAGCCTCTGGAGTAATGAAGCTTTCTTT
CASSLWSNEAFF
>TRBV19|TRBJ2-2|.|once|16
TGTGCCAGTAGTCGCGGCCCTCCCGCATGGACCGGGGAGCTGTTTTTT
CASSRGPPAWTGELFF
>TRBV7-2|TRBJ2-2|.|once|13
TGTGCCAGCAGCTCCCCGACAGTCGGGGAGCTGTTTTTT
CASSSPTVGELFF
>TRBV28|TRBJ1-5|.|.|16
TGTGCCAGCATCCACGCTGGGGGCTGGAGCAATCAGCCCCAGCATTTT
CASIHAGGWSNQPQHF
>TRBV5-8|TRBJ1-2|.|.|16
TGTGCCAGCAGCTCAAATACTTACAGGGTGAACTATGGCTACACCTTC
CASSSNTYRVNYGYTF
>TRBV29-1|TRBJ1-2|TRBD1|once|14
TGCAGCACCGTGACAGGGGGAGGAAACTATGGCTACACCTTC
CSTVTGGGNYGYTF
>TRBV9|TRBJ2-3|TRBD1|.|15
TGTGCCAGCAGCGTAGTATCGACAGGGGCAGATACGCAGTATTTT
CASSVVSTGADTQYF
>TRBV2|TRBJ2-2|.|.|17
TGTGCCAGCAGTCGCGAACGGCTCGACAGAATAGGAGGGGAGCTGTTTTTT
CASSRERLDRIGGELFF
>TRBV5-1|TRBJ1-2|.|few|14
TGCGCCAGCAGCCCGGGGGGGGCCGCCTATGGCTACACCTTC
CASSPGGAAYGYTF
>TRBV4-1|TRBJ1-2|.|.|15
TGCGCCAGCAGTGCAACAAGCGCGGGGAACTATGGCTACACCTTC
CASSATSAGNYGYTF
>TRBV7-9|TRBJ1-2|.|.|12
TGTGCCAGCAGCGGAAGGACAGATGGCTACACCTTC
CASSGRTDGYTF
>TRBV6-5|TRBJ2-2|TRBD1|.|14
TGTGCCAGCCGGGAACAGGGGTACACCGGGGAGCTGTTTTTT
CASREQGYTGELFF
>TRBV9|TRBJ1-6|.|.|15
TGTGCCAGCAGCGCGGGGGGCAGAAGTAATTCACCCCTCCACTTT
CASSAGGRSNSPLHF
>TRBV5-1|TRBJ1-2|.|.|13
TGCGCCAGCAGCTCTCGGGAGGGGTATGGCTACACCTTC
CASSSREGYGYTF
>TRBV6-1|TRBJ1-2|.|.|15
TGTGCCAGCAGTGATAGAAGCGGGGCGGGATATGGCTACACCTTC
CASSDRSGAGYGYTF
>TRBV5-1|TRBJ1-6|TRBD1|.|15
TGCGCCAGCAGCCTCCTAGACAGGGACAATTCACCCCTCCACTTT
CASSLLDRDNSPLHF
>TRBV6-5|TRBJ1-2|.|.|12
TGTGCCAGCAGTTACTCGCCGGGGGGCTACACCTTC
CASSYSPGGYTF
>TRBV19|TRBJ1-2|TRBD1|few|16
TGTGCCAGCCTTCGGGACAGGGGCCACATTAACTATGGCTACACCTTC
CASLRDRGHINYGYTF
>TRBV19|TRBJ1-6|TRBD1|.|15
TGTGCCAGTAGTATCAGGCAGGGGGCAACATCACCCCTCCACTTT
CASSIRQGATSPLHF
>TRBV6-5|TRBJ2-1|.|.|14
TGTGCCAGCAGTTACAGTTCCAGCTACAATGAGCAGTTCTTC
CASSYSSSYNEQFF
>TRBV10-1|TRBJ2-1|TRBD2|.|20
TGCGCCAGCAGTGGAGCCGGGACTAGCGGGGGTTGGGGTTCCTACAATGAGCAGTTCTTC
CASSGAGTSGGWGSYNEQFF
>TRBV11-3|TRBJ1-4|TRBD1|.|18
TGTGCCAGCAGCTGCCGACAGGGGGCTGCGTCTAGTAGTGAAAAACTGTTTTTT
CASSCRQGAASSSEKLFF